This T cell receptor (beta chain) was found in a study of blood T cell repertoires in COVID-19. Across the whole study: Acute and convalescent COVID-19 specimens originated in the United States, Italy and Spain.

Trimming shortened V by 2 bases and J by 5 bases, and 10 bases separated the two germline ends. The CDR3 runs to 12 residues. Germline loops: CDR1 GTSNPN, CDR2 SVGIG (reference sequence). Data came from immunoSEQ multiplex PCR; TCRdb stores just in-frame clones and leaves some out. The table includes about 74,000 clones, 70% to 90% detected once. This chain joins TRBV30 and TRBJ2-7, with TRBD1 as a possible D gene (6 bases). The receptor's source is a man aged 65 to 79 with acute or convalescent COVID-19. Sequenced input: peripheral blood. The CDR3 reads CAWSPGVNEQYF. The CDR3 coding sequence is TGTGCCTGGAGTCCAGGGGTAAACGAGCAGTACTTC.